The rows below give T cell receptor beta chains drawn from one sample of a study of OX40 agonist ivuxolimab in advanced cancers. The table came from immunoSEQ multiplex PCR; TCRdb's copy has only in-frame clones and leaves some out. The repertoire holds around 59,000 clones, with approximately 86% as singletons. The sample in question was CD4+ or CD8+ T cells sorted from blood, obtained in a trial of the OX40 agonist ivuxolimab. The receptors shown here come from an adult with an advanced solid tumor such as melanoma, head and neck, liver or kidney cancer. Each CDR3 is given with its conserved first and last residue. A D gene is named only where the DNA matches it firmly. For some rows the clone size is stated as once, few or many, or as a class when expanded; others skip it.

TRBJ2-5 TRBV5-1 TRBD1 - 15 TGCGCCAGCAGCTTGGCGGGCGACAGGGTGGAGACCCAGTACTTC CASSLAGDRVETQYF
TRBJ2-2 TRBV7-3 - - 13 TGTGCCAGCAGCTTAAACCCGACCGGGGAGCTGTTTTTT CASSLNPTGELFF
TRBJ2-2 TRBV7-2 - - 16 TGTGCCAGCAGCTTAGTGGCAGGCAGGAGAACCGGGGAGCTGTTTTTT CASSLVAGRRTGELFF
TRBJ2-7 TRBV11-2 TRBD2 once 15 TGTGCCAGCAGCTTAGAGTTAGCGGGAGCCTACGAGCAGTACTTC CASSLELAGAYEQYF
TRBJ1-2 TRBV30 - - 13 TGTGCCTGGAGTTCAAACCGACAGCGCGGCTACACCTTC CAWSSNRQRGYTF
TRBJ2-2 TRBV7-8 - - 14 TGTGCCAGCACCCAAGGCCAGTACACCGGGGAGCTGTTTTTT CASTQGQYTGELFF
TRBJ2-3 TRBV6-1 - - 14 TGTGCCAGCAGTGAAGTACCGAGCACAGATACGCAGTATTTT CASSEVPSTDTQYF
TRBJ1-1 TRBV28 TRBD1 - 14 TGTGCCAGCAGTGGAGGGGGCTGGACCACTGAAGCTTTCTTT CASSGGGWTTEAFF
TRBJ1-6 TRBV6-5 - - 15 TGTGCCAGCAGTTACGAGACATTCAATAATTCACCCCTCCACTTT CASSYETFNNSPLHF
TRBJ2-1 TRBV27 TRBD2 - 15 TGTGCCAGCAGTTTTCGTCCGGGAGGGCTCGATGAGCAGTTCTTC CASSFRPGGLDEQFF
TRBJ1-4 TRBV6-6 - - 13 TGTGCCAGCAGTACCCAAAGCTACGAAAAACTGTTTTTT CASSTQSYEKLFF
TRBJ2-7 TRBV19 TRBD1 - 15 TGTGCCAGTAGTACGTTTGGGACAGGGGGCGGCGAGCAGTACTTC CASSTFGTGGGEQYF
TRBJ2-6 TRBV5-4 - - 17 TGTGCCAGCAGTCCGGTCGGTGGGGGCTCTGGGGCCAACGTCCTGACTTTC CASSPVGGGSGANVLTF
TRBJ1-4 TRBV4-3 - - 15 TGCGCCAGCAGCAGAGACCAATGGGGTAATGAAAAACTGTTTTTT CASSRDQWGNEKLFF
TRBJ2-7 TRBV6-5 TRBD2 - 16 TGTGCCAGCAGTTACTCGACGCTAGCGGGAGCCTACGAGCAGTACTTC CASSYSTLAGAYEQYF
TRBJ1-2 TRBV30 TRBD1 - 18 TGTGCCTGGAGGAATCTATGCCCCCGGTCGACAGGGGGCGATGGCTACACCTTC CAWRNLCPRSTGGDGYTF
TRBJ2-7 TRBV9 TRBD2 - 14 TGTGCCAGCAGCTCCAAGCGGGAGCCCTACGAGCAGTACTTC CASSSKREPYEQYF
TRBJ1-2 TRBV14 - - 13 TGTGCCAGCAGCCGAGAGGCAGCCTATGGCTACACCTTC CASSREAAYGYTF
TRBJ1-5 TRBV19 - - 12 TGTGCCACCTGGGACAACAATCAGCCCCAGCATTTT CATWDNNQPQHF
TRBJ2-2 TRBV11-2 TRBD1 - 15 TGTGCCAGCAGCCCGGGACAGGCTTACACCGGGGAGCTGTTTTTT CASSPGQAYTGELFF
TRBJ1-2 TRBV5-4 - - 13 TGTGCCAGCAGCTTGACAGAGGGGTATGGCTACACCTTC CASSLTEGYGYTF
TRBJ2-5 TRBV5-4 TRBD2 - 14 TGTGCCAGCAGCTTGCGCGGGAGCTCCGAGACCCAGTACTTC CASSLRGSSETQYF
TRBJ2-1 TRBV10-3 TRBD2 - 16 TGTGCCATCAAGGGGGCTAGCGGGAGTCCGTACAATGAGCAGTTCTTC CAIKGASGSPYNEQFF
TRBJ2-1 TRBV7-8 - - 16 TGTGCCAGCAGCTTATATGGGAGCTCGACGTCAGGTGAGCAGTTCTTC CASSLYGSSTSGEQFF
TRBJ2-5 TRBV29-1 TRBD1 - 12 TGCAGCTTCCGGACAGGGACGGAGACCCAGTACTTC CSFRTGTETQYF
TRBJ1-6 TRBV2 TRBD1 - 16 TGTGCCAGCAGGTCCACCGGGACAGGGGCCCGTTCACCCCTCCACTTT CASRSTGTGARSPLHF
TRBJ2-2 TRBV19 TRBD1 once 13 TGTGCCAGTAGGGACAGGGAATTCGGGGAGCTGTTTTTT CASRDREFGELFF
TRBJ2-5 TRBV7-8 TRBD2 - 14 TGTGCCAGCGTGCTAGCGGGAGAGTCGGAGACCCAGTACTTC CASVLAGESETQYF
TRBJ1-1 TRBV4-2 - - 15 TGTGCCAGCAGCCAAGCGGGGGGCCGGAGCACTGAAGCTTTCTTT CASSQAGGRSTEAFF
TRBJ2-2 TRBV29-1 - - 11 TGCAGCGGAACGAACACCGGGGAGCTGTTTTTT CSGTNTGELFF
TRBJ2-7 TRBV29-1 TRBD2 - 14 TGCAGCGTCGGCCTACTAGCGGGAGAATACGAGCAGTACTTC CSVGLLAGEYEQYF
TRBJ1-5 TRBV14 - once 13 TGTGCCAGCAAGGTACCGAGGAATCAGCCCCAGCATTTT CASKVPRNQPQHF
TRBJ1-2 TRBV29-1 - - 12 TGCAGCGTCTTTAAGTGGGCCTATGGCTACACCTTC CSVFKWAYGYTF
TRBJ1-2 TRBV7-8 - - 12 TGTGCCAGCAGCTCCGCCACCGGACCATCGGGCTTC CASSSATGPSGF
TRBJ2-7 TRBV19 - - 14 TGTGCCAGTAGTATAGGAGGTTTATCCTACGAGCAGTACTTC CASSIGGLSYEQYF
TRBJ1-5 TRBV14 - once 19 TGTGCCAGCATCTCAGAGGTCCAGAAAGCTCTATCGGGCAATCAGCCCCAGCATTTT CASISEVQKALSGNQPQHF
TRBJ2-5 TRBV2 TRBD2 once 14 TGTGCCAGCAAGACTAGCGGTCTTAAAGAGACCCAGTACTTC CASKTSGLKETQYF
TRBJ1-1 TRBV4-1 - - 15 TGCGCCAGCAGCCAAGGGGGCAATATGAACACTGAAGCTTTCTTT CASSQGGNMNTEAFF
TRBJ1-6 TRBV27 TRBD1 - 17 TGTGCCAGCAGTACTTGGACAGGGGGCGACTATAATTCACCCCTCCACTTT CASSTWTGGDYNSPLHF
TRBJ2-1 TRBV7-2 TRBD2 - 15 TGTGCCAGCAGCTTCGGGAGGGCCATGGGAAATGAGCAGTTCTTC CASSFGRAMGNEQFF
TRBJ2-7 TRBV7-2 - - 15 TGTGCCAGCAGCTTAACGTGGTCGGAACCCTACGAGCAGTACTTC CASSLTWSEPYEQYF
TRBJ1-4 TRBV5-4 - - 11 TGTGCCAGCAGCTCCGGGGGAAAACTGTTTTTT CASSSGGKLFF
TRBJ2-1 TRBV7-9 TRBD1 once 11 TGTCGGCAGGGGGCAGCCGATGAGCAGTTCTTC CRQGAADEQFF
TRBJ2-7 TRBV5-1 - - 14 TGCGCCAGCAAATACCTAACGACATCCTACGAGCAGTACTTC CASKYLTTSYEQYF
TRBJ1-6 TRBV6-6 TRBD1 - 15 TGTGCCAGCAGTTACCCGGGCAGGGGGGGATCACCCCTCCACTTT CASSYPGRGGSPLHF
TRBJ1-4 TRBV4-2 - - 15 TGTGCCAGCAGCCAAGTTTCGGGATGGGGTGAAAAACTGTTTTTT CASSQVSGWGEKLFF
TRBJ1-5 TRBV7-6 - - 13 TGTGCCAGCAGCTTCGGAGTAGATCAGCCCCAGCATTTT CASSFGVDQPQHF
TRBJ2-5 TRBV11-2 - - 18 TGTGCCAGCAGCCCCGGCGGGGGCCTCGGGGGGAAGAAAGAGACCCAGTACTTC CASSPGGGLGGKKETQYF
TRBJ2-5 TRBV4-1 TRBD2 - 19 TGCGCCAGCAGCCAGTTTTTCGCGTGGGGACGGCGGGAGAAAGAGACCCAGTACTTC CASSQFFAWGRREKETQYF
TRBJ2-7 TRBV29-1 TRBD1 - 15 TGCAGCGTACGTCGGGGGACAGGGGTTTCCTACGAGCAGTACTTC CSVRRGTGVSYEQYF
TRBJ1-3 TRBV28 - once 13 TGTGCCAGCAGGGAACCCACTGGAAACACCATATATTTT CASREPTGNTIYF
TRBJ1-3 TRBV6-6 TRBD1 - 14 TGTGCCTCTCACGACAGGGCGACTGGAAACACCATATATTTT CASHDRATGNTIYF
TRBJ2-1 TRBV4-3 TRBD2 - 15 TGCGCCAGCAGCCCCGGGACTAGCGGCTTCAATGAGCAGTTCTTC CASSPGTSGFNEQFF
TRBJ2-7 TRBV15 - - 15 TGTGCCACCAGCAGAGGCCTAACGGGAGTTTACGAGCAGTACTTC CATSRGLTGVYEQYF
TRBJ2-5 TRBV5-1 - - 14 TGCGCCAGCAGCTCGGGACTGAGACAAGAGACCCAGTACTTC CASSSGLRQETQYF
TRBJ1-2 TRBV5-1 TRBD1 - 15 TGCGCCAGCAGCCCCGGGACAGGGGGTGTCTTCGGCTACACCTTC CASSPGTGGVFGYTF
TRBJ1-1 TRBV28 - - 8 TGTGCCTCCCCTGAAGCTTTCTTT CASPEAFF